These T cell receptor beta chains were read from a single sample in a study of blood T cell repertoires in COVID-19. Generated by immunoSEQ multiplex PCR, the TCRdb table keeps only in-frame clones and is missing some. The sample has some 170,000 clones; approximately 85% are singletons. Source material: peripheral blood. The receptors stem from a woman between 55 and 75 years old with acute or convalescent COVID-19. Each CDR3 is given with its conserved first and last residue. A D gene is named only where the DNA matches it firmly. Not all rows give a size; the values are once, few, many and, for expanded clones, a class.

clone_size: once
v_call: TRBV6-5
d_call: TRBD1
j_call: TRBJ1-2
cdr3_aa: CASSKTGGVYGYTF
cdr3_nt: TGTGCCAGCAGTAAGACAGGGGGCGTATATGGCTACACCTTC

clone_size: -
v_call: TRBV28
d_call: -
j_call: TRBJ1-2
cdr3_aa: CAIRDGLYGYTF
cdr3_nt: TGTGCCATCAGGGACGGACTCTATGGCTACACCTTC

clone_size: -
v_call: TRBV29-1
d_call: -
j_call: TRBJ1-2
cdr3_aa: CSVGGMAGYTF
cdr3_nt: TGCAGCGTGGGGGGGATGGCTGGCTACACCTTC

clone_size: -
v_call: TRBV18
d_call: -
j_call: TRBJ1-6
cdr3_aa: CASSPNQNSPLHF
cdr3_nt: TGTGCCAGCTCACCTAATCAGAATTCACCCCTCCACTTT

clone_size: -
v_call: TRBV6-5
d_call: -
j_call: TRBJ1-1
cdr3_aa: CASRTGTYTEAFF
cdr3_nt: TGTGCCAGCAGAACAGGGACGTACACTGAAGCTTTCTTT

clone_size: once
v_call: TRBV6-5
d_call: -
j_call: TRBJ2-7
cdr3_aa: CASRWSGGYEQYF
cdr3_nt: TGTGCCAGCAGGTGGTCGGGTGGTTACGAGCAGTACTTC

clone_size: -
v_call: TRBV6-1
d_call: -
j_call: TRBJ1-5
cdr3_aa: CASSDKQPQHF
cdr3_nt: TGTGCCAGCAGTGATAAACAACCCCAGCATTTT

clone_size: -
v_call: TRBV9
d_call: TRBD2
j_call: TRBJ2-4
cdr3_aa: CASSGHREGNIQYF
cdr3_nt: TGTGCCAGCAGCGGACACCGGGAGGGGAACATTCAGTACTTC

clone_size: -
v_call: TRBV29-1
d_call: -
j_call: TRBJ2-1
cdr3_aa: CSVKASVNNEQFF
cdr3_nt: TGCAGCGTTAAGGCTAGCGTTAACAATGAGCAGTTCTTC

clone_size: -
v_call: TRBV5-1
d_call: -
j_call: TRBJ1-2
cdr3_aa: CASSLAGEGTLYGYTF
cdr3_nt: TGCGCCAGCAGCTTGGCCGGGGAAGGAACACTCTATGGCTACACCTTC

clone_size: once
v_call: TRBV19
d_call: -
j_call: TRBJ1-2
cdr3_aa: CASMRETNYGYTF
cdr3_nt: TGTGCCAGTATGCGTGAGACTAACTATGGCTACACCTTC

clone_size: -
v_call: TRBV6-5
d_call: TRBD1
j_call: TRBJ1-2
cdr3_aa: CASILRDRGLYGYTF
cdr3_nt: TGTGCCAGCATTCTTCGGGACAGGGGGCTCTATGGCTACACCTTC

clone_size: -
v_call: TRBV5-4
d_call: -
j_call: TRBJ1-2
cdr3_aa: CASSLNRADGYTF
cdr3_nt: TGTGCCAGCAGCTTGAACAGGGCGGATGGCTACACCTTC

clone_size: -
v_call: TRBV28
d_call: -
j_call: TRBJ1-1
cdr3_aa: CASRSEGSYAEAFF
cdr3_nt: TGTGCCAGCAGATCGGAGGGGAGCTACGCTGAAGCTTTCTTT

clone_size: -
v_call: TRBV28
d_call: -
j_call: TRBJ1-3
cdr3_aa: CASSFPGASGNTIYF
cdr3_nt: TGTGCCAGCAGTTTCCCAGGGGCAAGTGGAAACACCATATATTTT

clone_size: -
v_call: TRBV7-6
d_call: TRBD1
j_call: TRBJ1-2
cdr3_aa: CASSSGQGNYGYTF
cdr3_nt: TGTGCCAGCAGCAGCGGACAGGGGAACTATGGCTACACCTTC

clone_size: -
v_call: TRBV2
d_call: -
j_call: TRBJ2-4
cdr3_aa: CASSGEGTTKNIQYF
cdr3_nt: TGTGCCAGCTCCGGGGAGGGGACAACCAAAAACATTCAGTACTTC

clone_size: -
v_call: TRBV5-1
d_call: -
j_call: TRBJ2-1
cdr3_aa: CASSLIPGLGWLNEQFF
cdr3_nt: TGCGCCAGCAGCTTGATTCCGGGACTGGGGTGGTTGAATGAGCAGTTCTTC

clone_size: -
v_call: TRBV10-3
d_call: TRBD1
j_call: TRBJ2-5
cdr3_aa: CAISELTGQETQYF
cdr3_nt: TGTGCCATCAGTGAGCTGACAGGGCAAGAGACCCAGTACTTC

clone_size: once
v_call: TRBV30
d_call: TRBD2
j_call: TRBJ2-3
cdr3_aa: CAWSAGLAVADTQYF
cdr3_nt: TGTGCCTGGAGCGCCGGACTAGCGGTCGCAGATACGCAGTATTTT

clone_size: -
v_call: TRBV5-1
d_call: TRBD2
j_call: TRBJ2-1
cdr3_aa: CASSATSGKYGGEQFF
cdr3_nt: TGCGCCAGCAGCGCGACTAGCGGGAAGTACGGAGGTGAGCAGTTCTTC

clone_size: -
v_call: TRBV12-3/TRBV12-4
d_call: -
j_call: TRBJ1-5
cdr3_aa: CASTMGRNQPQHF
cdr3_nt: TGTGCCAGCACCATGGGGAGAAATCAGCCCCAGCATTTT

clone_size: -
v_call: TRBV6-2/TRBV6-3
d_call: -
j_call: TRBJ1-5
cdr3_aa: CASSIGDRRNQPQHF
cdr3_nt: TGTGCCAGCAGTATCGGGGATAGGCGCAATCAGCCCCAGCATTTT

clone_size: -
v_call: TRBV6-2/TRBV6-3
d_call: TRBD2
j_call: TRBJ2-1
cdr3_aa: CASSLLAAHSYNEQFF
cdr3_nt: TGTGCCAGCAGTCTACTAGCGGCCCATTCCTACAATGAGCAGTTCTTC

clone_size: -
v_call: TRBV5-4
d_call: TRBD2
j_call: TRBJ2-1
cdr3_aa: CASPGTRGSNEQFF
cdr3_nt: TGTGCCAGCCCGGGGACTAGGGGAAGTAATGAGCAGTTCTTC

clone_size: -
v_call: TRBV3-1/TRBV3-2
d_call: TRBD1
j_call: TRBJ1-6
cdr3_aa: CASSRPTGQGNSPLHF
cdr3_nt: TGTGCCAGCAGCCGCCCCACGGGACAGGGAAATTCACCCCTCCACTTT

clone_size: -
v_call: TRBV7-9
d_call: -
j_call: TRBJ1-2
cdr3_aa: CASSSTVDSHFYGYTF
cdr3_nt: TGTGCCAGCAGCTCCACGGTCGACAGTCACTTCTATGGCTACACCTTC

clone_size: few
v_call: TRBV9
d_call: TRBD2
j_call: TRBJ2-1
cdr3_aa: CASSVGTSASSYNEQFF
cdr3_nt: TGTGCCAGCAGCGTAGGGACTAGCGCGAGCTCCTACAATGAGCAGTTCTTC

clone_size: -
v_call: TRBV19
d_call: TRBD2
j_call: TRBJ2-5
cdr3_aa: CASSIEASGRFETQYF
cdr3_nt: TGTGCCAGTAGTATAGAGGCTAGCGGGAGGTTCGAGACCCAGTACTTC

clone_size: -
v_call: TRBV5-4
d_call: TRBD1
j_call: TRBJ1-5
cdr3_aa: CASSLQGDPQPQHF
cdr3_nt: TGTGCCAGCAGCCTACAGGGGGACCCGCAGCCCCAGCATTTT

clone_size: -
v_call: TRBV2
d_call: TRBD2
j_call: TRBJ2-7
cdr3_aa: CASRAGTSGRTESDEQYF
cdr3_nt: TGTGCCAGCAGGGCCGGGACTAGCGGGAGAACGGAGTCGGACGAGCAGTACTTC

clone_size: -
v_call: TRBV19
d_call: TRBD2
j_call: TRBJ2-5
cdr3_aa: CASSIASGRGETQYF
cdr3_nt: TGTGCCAGTAGTATCGCCAGCGGGAGGGGAGAGACCCAGTACTTC

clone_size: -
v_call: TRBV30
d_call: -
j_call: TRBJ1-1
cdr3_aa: CAWSGGLEAFF
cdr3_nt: TGTGCCTGGAGTGGAGGGTTAGAAGCTTTCTTT

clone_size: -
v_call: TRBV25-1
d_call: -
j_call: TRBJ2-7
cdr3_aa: CASSESGTPVYEQYF
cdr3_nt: TGTGCCAGCAGTGAGTCCGGGACTCCGGTGTACGAGCAGTACTTC

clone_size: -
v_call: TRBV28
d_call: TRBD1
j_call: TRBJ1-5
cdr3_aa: CASSWTGGGNQPQHF
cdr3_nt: TGTGCCAGCAGTTGGACAGGGGGAGGCAATCAGCCCCAGCATTTT

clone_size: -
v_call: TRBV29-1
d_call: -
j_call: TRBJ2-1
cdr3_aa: CSVALAIIYNEQFF
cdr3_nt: TGCAGCGTTGCCCTAGCGATTATCTACAATGAGCAGTTCTTC

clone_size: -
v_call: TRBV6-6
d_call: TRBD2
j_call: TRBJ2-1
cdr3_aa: CASTTGLAGVYEQFF
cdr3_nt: TGTGCCAGCACCACAGGACTAGCGGGAGTTTATGAGCAGTTCTTC

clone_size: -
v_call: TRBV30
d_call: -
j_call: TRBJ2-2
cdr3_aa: CACLGAANTGELFF
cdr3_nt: TGTGCCTGCTTGGGGGCGGCGAACACCGGGGAGCTGTTTTTT

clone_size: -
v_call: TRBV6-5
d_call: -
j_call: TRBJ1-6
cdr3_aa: CASSNRGGDYSPLHF
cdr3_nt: TGTGCCAGCAGTAATAGGGGGGGAGACTATTCACCCCTCCACTTT

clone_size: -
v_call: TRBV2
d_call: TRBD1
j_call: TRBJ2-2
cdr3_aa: CASSEGDSANTGELFF
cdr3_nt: TGTGCCAGCAGTGAAGGGGACAGCGCGAACACCGGGGAGCTGTTTTTT

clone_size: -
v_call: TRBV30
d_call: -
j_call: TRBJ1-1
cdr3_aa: CAWSKGVEAFF
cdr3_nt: TGTGCCTGGAGTAAGGGAGTCGAAGCTTTCTTT

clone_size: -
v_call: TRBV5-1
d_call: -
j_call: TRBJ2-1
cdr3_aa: CASSLVSQSRLQSRNEQFF
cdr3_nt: TGCGCCAGCAGCTTGGTTAGCCAGTCAAGACTACAATCACGCAATGAGCAGTTCTTC

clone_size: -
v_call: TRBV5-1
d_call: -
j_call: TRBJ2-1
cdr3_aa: CASSPVTGHYNEQFF
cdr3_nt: TGCGCCAGCAGCCCAGTAACAGGGCACTACAATGAGCAGTTCTTC

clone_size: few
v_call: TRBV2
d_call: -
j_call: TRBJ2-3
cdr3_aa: CASSEVLLTDTQYF
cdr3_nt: TGTGCCAGCAGTGAGGTACTTCTCACAGATACGCAGTATTTT

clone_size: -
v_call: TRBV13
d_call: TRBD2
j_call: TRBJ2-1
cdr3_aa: CASSPPGTSGRSSTYNEQFF
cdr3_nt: TGTGCCAGCAGCCCCCCCGGGACTAGCGGGAGGAGTAGCACCTACAATGAGCAGTTCTTC

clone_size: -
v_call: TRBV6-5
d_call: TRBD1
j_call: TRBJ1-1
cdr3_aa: CASSRDRVNTEAFF
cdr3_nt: TGTGCCAGCAGCCGGGACAGGGTAAACACTGAAGCTTTCTTT

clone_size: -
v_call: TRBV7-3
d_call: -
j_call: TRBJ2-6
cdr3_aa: CASSLSLSGANVLTF
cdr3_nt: TGTGCCAGCAGTCTCAGTTTATCTGGGGCCAACGTCCTGACTTTC

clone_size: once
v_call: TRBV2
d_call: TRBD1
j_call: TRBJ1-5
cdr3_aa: CASNVGQANQPQHF
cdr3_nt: TGTGCCAGCAATGTGGGACAGGCGAATCAGCCCCAGCATTTT

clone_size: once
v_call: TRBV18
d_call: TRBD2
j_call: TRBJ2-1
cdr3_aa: CASSSRSGSGYNEQFF
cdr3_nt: TGTGCCAGCTCATCCAGAAGCGGGAGCGGATACAATGAGCAGTTCTTC

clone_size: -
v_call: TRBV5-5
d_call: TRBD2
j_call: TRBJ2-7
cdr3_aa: CASSKLAGGRSEQYF
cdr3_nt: TGTGCCAGCAGCAAACTAGCGGGGGGGAGGAGCGAGCAGTACTTC

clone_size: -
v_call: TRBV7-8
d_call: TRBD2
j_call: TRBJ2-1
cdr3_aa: CASSLIAGVDEQFF
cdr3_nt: TGTGCCAGCAGCCTGATAGCGGGAGTGGATGAGCAGTTCTTC

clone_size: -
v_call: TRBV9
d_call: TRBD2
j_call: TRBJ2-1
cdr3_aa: CASSVRGPSGGEGNEQFF
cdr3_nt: TGTGCCAGCAGCGTGAGAGGCCCCTCGGGGGGGGAGGGCAATGAGCAGTTCTTC

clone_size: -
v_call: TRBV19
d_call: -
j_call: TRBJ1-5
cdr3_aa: CASSMGHSNQPQHF
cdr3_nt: TGTGCCAGTAGTATGGGGCATAGCAATCAGCCCCAGCATTTT

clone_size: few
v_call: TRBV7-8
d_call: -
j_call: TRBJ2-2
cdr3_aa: CASSLVSTGELFF
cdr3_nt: TGTGCCAGCAGCTTAGTCTCGACCGGGGAGCTGTTTTTT